The 22 T cell receptor beta chains reported below all come from one sample, sequenced in a study of cytomegalovirus exposure and HLA in healthy donors. PCR used 60 Vbeta primers and 13 Jbeta primers. Measured with immunoSEQ multiplex PCR; TCRdb has only the in-frame clones, and not every one. The sample yields about 200,000 clones, roughly 80% seen once. Material: PBMCs. These TCRs come from a woman aged 18-29 years in good health and CMV-seronegative.

The V call is TRBV6-5, the J call TRBJ2-3; D might be TRBD1 (6 bases). Germline loops: CDR1 MNHEY, CDR2 SVGAGI. With 6 bases removed from V and 2 bases from J, the gap between germline ends came to 12 bases. The CDR3 has 14 amino acids. The CDR3 nucleotides read TGTGCCAGCAGCCTACAGGGACCCACAGATACGCAGTATTTT. As protein: CASSLQGPTDTQYF.

This clone appeared once. This chain joins TRBV29-1 and TRBJ2-1; 12 bases agree with TRBD2. V lost 4 bases to trimming and J lost 2 bases; unmatched junction nucleotides: 12. CDR1 is SQVTM and CDR2 is ANQGSEA in the germline V gene. CDR3 length equals 18 residues. The CDR3 DNA follows: TGCAGCGTTGTCGTACTCGGGCGACTAGCGGGGGCCTACAATGAGCAGTTCTTC. It is translated as CSVVVLGRLAGAYNEQFF.

Regarding this clone: One end of the junction does not line up with germline, which may come from a read error. The chain joins TRBV27 to TRBJ2-7; D is uncertain. The CDR3 is made up of 10 amino acids. CDR1 MNHEY and CDR2 SMNVEV come from the germline V gene (reference sequence). CDR3 DNA sequence: TGTGCCAGCACCTCCTCCGAGCAGTACTTC. Residues: CASTSSEQYF.

The rearrangement uses TRBV28 and TRBJ1-5, with 7 nucleotides matching TRBD1. V lost 9 bases, J lost 3 bases, and 11 bases stayed unmatched. CDR1 and CDR2 from the germline V gene are MDHEN and SYDVKM. The CDR3 loop spans 15 amino acids. The CDR3 DNA follows: TGTGCCAGTACCCCGTGGGGACAGTACAATCAGCCCCAGCATTTT. Translation gives CASTPWGQYNQPQHF.

The CDR3 sequence: CASSLVGGGTLGIQYF. CDR3 DNA sequence: TGCGCCAGCAGCTTGGTAGGGGGGGGAACGTTGGGCATTCAGTACTTC. This rearrangement joins TRBV5-1 to TRBJ2-4; D may be TRBD2 (7 bases). The germline CDR1 and CDR2 sequences are SGHRS and YFSETQ. V was pared by 0 bases and J by 9 bases, with 19 bases between. The CDR3 runs 16 residues. Complete variable domain (other parts from reference TRBV5-1 and TRBJ2-4): KAGVTQTPRYLIKTRGQQVTLSCSPISGHRSVSWYQQTPGQGLQFLFEYFSETQRNKGNFPGRFSGRQFSNSRSEMNVSTLELGDSALYLCASSLVGGGTLGIQYFGAGTRLSVL.

This clone was counted only a few times. The chain employs TRBV5-6 and TRBJ1-2; 8 bases align to TRBD1. The length of the CDR3 is 15 residues. The V gene's germline CDR1 is SGHDT and CDR2 YYEEEE. The trim removed 2 bases at V and 4 bases at J, leaving 7 bases unmatched. CDR3 DNA sequence: TGTGCCAGCAGCTTTACCCAGGGGGCGAGCTATGGCTACACCTTC. This gives the protein CASSFTQGASYGYTF.

The chain recombines TRBV18 with TRBJ1-4, with 7 positions matching TRBD1. This CDR3 contains 15 residues. CDR1 is KGHSH and CDR2 is LQKENI in the germline V gene. J lost 6 bases, V lost 3 bases, and 7 bases had no gene match. The CDR3 DNA reads as TGTGCCAGCTCACCCGCGACAGGGACCCATGAAAAACTGTTTTTT. This translates into CASSPATGTHEKLFF.

This rearrangement joins TRBV7-9 to TRBJ2-1; 9 bases are a match to TRBD1. The V gene end was trimmed by 6 bases and the J gene end by 3 bases; junction bases not matched to a gene: 3. Germline V CDR1 and CDR2: SEHNR, FQNEAQ (reference sequence). This CDR3 has 14 residues. The DNA for the CDR3 is TGTGCCAGCAGAGACAGGGGGGGCTACAATGAGCAGTTCTTC. It is translated as CASRDRGGYNEQFF.

The genes are TRBV15 and TRBJ1-2; D unresolved. V lost 2 bases and J lost 2, with 9 bases in between. The CDR3 is 14 amino acids. The germline V gene encodes CDR1 LNHNV and CDR2 YYDKDF (reference sequence). The CDR3 DNA is TGTGCCACCAGCAGATTTGACACGAACTATGGCTACACCTTC. Protein product: CATSRFDTNYGYTF. The variable domain in full, with the rest retrieved from reference TRBV15 and TRBJ1-2, is DAMVIQNPRYQVTQFGKPVTLSCSQTLNHNVMYWYQQKSSQAPKLLFHYYDKDFNNEADTPDNFQSRRPNTSFCFLDIRSPGLGDTAMYLCATSRFDTNYGYTFGSGTRLTVV.

The J gene is TRBJ2-1, the V gene TRBV7-9; D is ambiguous. From germline, CDR1 is SEHNR and CDR2 FQNEAQ (reference sequence). This CDR3 spans 15 amino acids. The V end lost 2 bases, the J end lost 8 bases, and 16 bases lay between the germline ends. CDR3 protein: CASSLLGEALHEQFF. In DNA form, the CDR3 reads TGTGCCAGCAGCTTACTCGGAGAGGCATTGCATGAGCAGTTCTTC.

CDR3 DNA sequence: TGTGCCAGCAGCCCTACAGGGGGCTATAACACCGGGGAGCTGTTTTTT. Translation gives CASSPTGGYNTGELFF. The gene calls are TRBV28 and TRBJ2-2; 9 nucleotides line up with TRBD1. The CDR3 runs 16 residues. In germline, CDR1 is MDHEN, CDR2 SYDVKM. J gave up 2 bases and V 6 bases, and 7 bases lay outside the gene matches.

The genes are TRBV2 and TRBJ1-5; the match to TRBD1 covers 8 bases. The CDR3 loop spans 15 amino acids. The ends lost 6 bases at V and 4 bases at J; junction bases unmatched: 8. Germline CDR1 reads SNHLY; CDR2 reads FYNNEI. CDR3 sequence (DNA): TGTGCCAGCAGCGGACAGGGTGGGGAGAATCAGCCCCAGCATTTT. Translation gives CASSGQGGENQPQHF.

The CDR3 loop is CASSGRDRGNEKLFF. The CDR3 bases are TGCGCCAGCAGCGGCCGGGACAGGGGAAATGAAAAACTGTTTTTT. The V and J genes are TRBV4-3 and TRBJ1-4, with TRBD1 identical over 10 bases. This CDR3 comprises 15 residues. J was trimmed by 5 bases and V by 5 bases; bases with no gene match: 5. Germline lookup yields CDR1 LGHNA and CDR2 YSLEER.

The V gene is TRBV7-2, the J gene TRBJ2-2, with TRBD1 identical over 9 bases. Germline V lookup: CDR1 SGHTA, CDR2 FQGNSA. The CDR3 spans 15 residues. J lost 4 bases, V lost 5 bases, and 5 bases had no gene match. The CDR3 spells CASSRGQGTTGELFF. CDR3 coding DNA: TGTGCCAGCAGCCGCGGACAGGGGACCACCGGGGAGCTGTTTTTT.

The V gene is TRBV18, the J gene TRBJ2-7; tentative D call: TRBD2 (7 bases). Germline V gene lookup returns CDR1 KGHSH and CDR2 LQKENI. The V end lost 3 bases, the J end lost 6 bases, and 15 bases lay between the germline ends. CDR3 size: 14 residues. This chain's CDR3 is CASSPGGGKREQYF. In DNA, the CDR3 is TGTGCCAGCTCACCGGGAGGGGGTAAACGCGAGCAGTACTTC.

The J gene is TRBJ2-1, the V gene TRBV5-1; 7 bases align to TRBD2. CDR3 length: 13 residues. Losses at the gene ends were 6 bases for V and 7 bases for J; bases not matched to a gene: 7. Germline V gene lookup returns CDR1 SGHRS and CDR2 YFSETQ. The CDR3 here is CASTPGGGNEQFF. For the CDR3, the DNA is TGCGCCAGCACCCCTGGGGGGGGGAATGAGCAGTTCTTC.

The rearrangement uses TRBV29-1 and TRBJ2-7; a possible D gene is TRBD1 (6 bases). V was clipped by 4 bases and J by 2 bases, with 9 bases between them. This CDR3 contains 12 residues. Germline CDR1 and CDR2: SQVTM and ANQGSEA. The CDR3 reads CSVGGQTYEQYF. CDR3 DNA sequence: TGCAGCGTTGGTGGACAGACCTACGAGCAGTACTTC.

This chain joins TRBV28 and TRBJ2-7, with 10 bases matching TRBD2. V shed 2 bases and J 0 bases; nucleotides not matched to a gene: 4. CDR3 size: 16 residues. Germline V lookup: CDR1 MDHEN, CDR2 SYDVKM. The CDR3 DNA is TGTGCCAGCAGTTTAAGGGCTAGCGGGAGCTCCTACGAGCAGTACTTC. It specifies CASSLRASGSSYEQYF.

This clone came up once. The chain employs TRBV28 and TRBJ2-5; 8 bases map to TRBD1. V shed 5 bases and J 4 bases; nucleotides not matched to a gene: 12. The CDR3 spans 16 residues. Germline CDR1 reads MDHEN; CDR2 reads SYDVKM. The CDR3 protein is CASSPSSEDRGETQYF. CDR3 nucleotides: TGTGCCAGCAGTCCCTCATCCGAAGACAGGGGAGAGACCCAGTACTTC.

The J gene is TRBJ2-1, the V gene TRBV30, with D possibly being TRBD2 (6 bases). CDR1 and CDR2 (germline): GTSNPN, SVGIG (reference sequence). Trimming left V 2 bases short and J 3 bases short, with 11 bases between. The CDR3 contains 14 residues. This CDR3 reads CAWSPSVVYNEQFF. DNA for the CDR3: TGTGCCTGGAGTCCTAGCGTGGTCTACAATGAGCAGTTCTTC.

In nucleotides, the CDR3 is TGTGCCAGCAGTTTGGGAGGGGGGAATCAGCCCCAGCATTTT. This codes for CASSLGGGNQPQHF. The V and J genes are TRBV27 and TRBJ1-5; possible D gene TRBD1, 6 bases. Germline loops: CDR1 MNHEY, CDR2 SMNVEV (reference sequence). The CDR3 covers 14 residues. V lost 3 bases and J lost 4, with 10 bases in between.

The rearrangement joins TRBV6-1 to TRBJ1-6; possible D gene TRBD1, 5 bases. The V gene's germline CDR1 is MNHNS and CDR2 SASEGT. V gave up 2 bases and J gave up 10 bases, with 12 bases separating them. The CDR3 length is 14 residues. CDR3 nucleotide sequence: TGTGCCAGCAGTGAATTTGGGACTGAGTCACCCCTCCACTTT. Its protein product is CASSEFGTESPLHF.